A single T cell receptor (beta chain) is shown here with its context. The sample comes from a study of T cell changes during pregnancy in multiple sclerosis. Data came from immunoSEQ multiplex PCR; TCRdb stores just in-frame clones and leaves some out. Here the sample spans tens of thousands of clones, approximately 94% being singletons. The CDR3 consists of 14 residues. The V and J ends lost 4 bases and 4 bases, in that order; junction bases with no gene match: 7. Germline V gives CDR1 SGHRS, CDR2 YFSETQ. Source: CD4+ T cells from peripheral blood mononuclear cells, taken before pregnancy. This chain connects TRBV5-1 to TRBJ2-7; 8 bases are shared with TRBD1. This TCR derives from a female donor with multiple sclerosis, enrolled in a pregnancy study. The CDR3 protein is CASSVGTGPYEQYF. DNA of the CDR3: TGCGCCAGCAGCGTGGGGACAGGTCCTTACGAGCAGTACTTC. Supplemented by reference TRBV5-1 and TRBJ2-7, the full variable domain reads KAGVTQTPRYLIKTRGQQVTLSCSPISGHRSVSWYQQTPGQGLQFLFEYFSETQRNKGNFPGRFSGRQFSNSRSEMNVSTLELGDSALYLCASSVGTGPYEQYFGPGTRLTVT.